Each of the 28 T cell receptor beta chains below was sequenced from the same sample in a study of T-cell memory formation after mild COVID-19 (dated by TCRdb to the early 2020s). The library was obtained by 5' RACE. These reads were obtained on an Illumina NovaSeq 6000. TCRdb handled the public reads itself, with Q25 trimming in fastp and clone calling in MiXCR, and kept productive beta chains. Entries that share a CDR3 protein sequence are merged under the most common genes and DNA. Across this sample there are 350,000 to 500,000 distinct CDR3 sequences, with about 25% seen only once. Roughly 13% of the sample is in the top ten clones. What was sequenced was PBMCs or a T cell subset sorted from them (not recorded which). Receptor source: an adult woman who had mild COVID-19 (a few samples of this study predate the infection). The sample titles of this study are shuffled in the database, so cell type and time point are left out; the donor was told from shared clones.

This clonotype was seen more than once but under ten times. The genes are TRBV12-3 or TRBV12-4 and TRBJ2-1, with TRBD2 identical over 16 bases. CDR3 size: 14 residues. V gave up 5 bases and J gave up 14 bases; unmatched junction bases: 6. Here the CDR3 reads CASSAGTSGRDKFF. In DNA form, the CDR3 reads TGTGCCAGCAGTGCCGGGACTAGCGGGAGGGATAAGTTCTTC.

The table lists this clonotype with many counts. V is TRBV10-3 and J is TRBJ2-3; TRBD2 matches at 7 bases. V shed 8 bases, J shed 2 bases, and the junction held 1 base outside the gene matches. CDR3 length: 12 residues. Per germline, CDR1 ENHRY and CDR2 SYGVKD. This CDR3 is CAIAGDTDTQYF. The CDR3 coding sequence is TGTGCCATCGCGGGGGACACAGATACGCAGTATTTT.

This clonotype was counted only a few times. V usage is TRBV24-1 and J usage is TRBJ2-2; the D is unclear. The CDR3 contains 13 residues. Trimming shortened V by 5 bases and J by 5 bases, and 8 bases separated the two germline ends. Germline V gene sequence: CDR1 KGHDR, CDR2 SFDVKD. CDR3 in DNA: TGTGCCACCAGTGCTCAGCGAACCGGGGAGCTGTTTTTT. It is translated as CATSAQRTGELFF.

The CDR3 sequence is CSAQEKRETQYF. The CDR3 DNA is TGCAGTGCACAGGAAAAGCGAGAGACCCAGTACTTC. The genes are TRBV20-1 and TRBJ2-5, with TRBD1 as a possible D gene (5 bases). The germline V and J ends were trimmed by 6 bases and 4 bases, with 12 bases remaining between them. The CDR3 contains 12 residues. Germline V lookup: CDR1 DFQATT, CDR2 SNEGSKA (reference sequence).

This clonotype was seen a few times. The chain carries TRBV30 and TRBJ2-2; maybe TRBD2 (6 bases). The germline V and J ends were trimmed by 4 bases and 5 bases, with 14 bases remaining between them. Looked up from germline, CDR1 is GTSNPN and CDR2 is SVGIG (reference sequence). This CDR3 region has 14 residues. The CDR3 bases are TGTGCCTGGAACGGAGGGAGCGGAACCGGGGAGCTGTTTTTT. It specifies CAWNGGSGTGELFF.

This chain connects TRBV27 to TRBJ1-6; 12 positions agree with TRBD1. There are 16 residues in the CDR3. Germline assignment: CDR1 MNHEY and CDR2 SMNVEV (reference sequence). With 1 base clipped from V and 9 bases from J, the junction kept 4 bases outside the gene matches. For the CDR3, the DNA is TGTGCCAGCAGTTTATTTGTGGGACAGGGGGCTTCACCCCTCCACTTT. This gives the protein CASSLFVGQGASPLHF.

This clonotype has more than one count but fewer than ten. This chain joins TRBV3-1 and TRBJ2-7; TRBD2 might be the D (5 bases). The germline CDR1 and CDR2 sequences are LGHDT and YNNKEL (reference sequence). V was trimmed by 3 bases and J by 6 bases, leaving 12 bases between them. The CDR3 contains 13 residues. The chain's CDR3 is CASSQTGSTEQYF. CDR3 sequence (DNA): TGTGCCAGCAGCCAGACGGGATCCACCGAGCAGTACTTC.

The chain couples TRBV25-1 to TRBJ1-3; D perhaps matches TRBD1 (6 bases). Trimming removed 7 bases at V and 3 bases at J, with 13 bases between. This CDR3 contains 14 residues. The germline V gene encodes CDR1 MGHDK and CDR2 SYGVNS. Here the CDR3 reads CASTQGFVGNTIYF. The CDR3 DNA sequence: TGTGCCAGCACACAGGGCTTTGTTGGAAACACCATATATTTT.

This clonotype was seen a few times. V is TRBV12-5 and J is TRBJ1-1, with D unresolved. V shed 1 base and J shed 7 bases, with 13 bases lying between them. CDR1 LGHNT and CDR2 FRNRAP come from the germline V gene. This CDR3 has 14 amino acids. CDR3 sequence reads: CASGLGVGSDEAFF. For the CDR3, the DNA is TGTGCTAGTGGTTTGGGGGTGGGGAGTGATGAAGCTTTCTTT.

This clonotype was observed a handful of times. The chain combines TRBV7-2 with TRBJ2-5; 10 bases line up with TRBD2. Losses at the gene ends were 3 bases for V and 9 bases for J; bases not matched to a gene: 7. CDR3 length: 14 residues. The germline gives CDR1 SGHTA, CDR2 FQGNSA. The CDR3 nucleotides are TGTGCCAGCAGCTTGGGTCTAGCGGGGGACGCCCAGTACTTC. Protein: CASSLGLAGDAQYF.

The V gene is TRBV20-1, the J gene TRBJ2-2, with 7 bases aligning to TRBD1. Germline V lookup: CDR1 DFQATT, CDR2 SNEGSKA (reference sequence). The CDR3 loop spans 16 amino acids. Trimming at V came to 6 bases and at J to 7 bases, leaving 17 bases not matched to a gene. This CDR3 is CSAPTGTPTFGGELFF. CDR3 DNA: TGCAGTGCCCCGACAGGGACCCCCACGTTTGGCGGGGAGCTGTTTTTT.

The CDR3: CAWSEGLGGGETQYF. CDR3 bases: TGTGCCTGGAGTGAAGGGTTGGGGGGCGGGGAGACCCAGTACTTC. The chain is built from TRBV30 and TRBJ2-5; D assignment may be TRBD1 or TRBD2 (6 bases each). V dropped 1 base and J dropped 5 bases, with 17 bases sitting between them. The CDR3 has 15 amino acids. The germline V gene encodes CDR1 GTSNPN and CDR2 SVGIG (reference sequence).

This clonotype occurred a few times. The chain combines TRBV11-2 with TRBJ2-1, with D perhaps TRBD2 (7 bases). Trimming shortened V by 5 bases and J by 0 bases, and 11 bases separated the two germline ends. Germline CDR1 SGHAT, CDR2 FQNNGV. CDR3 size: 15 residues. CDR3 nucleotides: TGTGCCAGCAGCGACGGGGGGCTCTCCTACAATGAGCAGTTCTTC. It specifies CASSDGGLSYNEQFF.

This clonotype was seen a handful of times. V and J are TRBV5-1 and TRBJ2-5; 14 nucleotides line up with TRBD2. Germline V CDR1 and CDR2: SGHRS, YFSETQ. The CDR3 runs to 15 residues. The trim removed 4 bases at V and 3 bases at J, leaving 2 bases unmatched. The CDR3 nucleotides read TGCGCCAGCAGCCAGGGACTAGCGGGGGAAGAGACCCAGTACTTC. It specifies CASSQGLAGEETQYF.

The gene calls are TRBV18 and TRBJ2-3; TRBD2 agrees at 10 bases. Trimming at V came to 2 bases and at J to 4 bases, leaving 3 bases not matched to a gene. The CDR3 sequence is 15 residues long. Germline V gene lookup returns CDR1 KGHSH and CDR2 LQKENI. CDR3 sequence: CASSPSSGGADTQYF. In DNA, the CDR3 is TGTGCCAGCTCACCATCTAGCGGGGGAGCAGATACGCAGTATTTT.

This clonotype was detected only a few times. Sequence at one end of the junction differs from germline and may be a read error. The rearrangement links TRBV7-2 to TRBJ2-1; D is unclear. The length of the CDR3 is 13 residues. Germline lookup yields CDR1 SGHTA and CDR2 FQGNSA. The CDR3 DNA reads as TGTGCCAGCAGCGCGGAGATCTACAGTGAGCAGTTCTTC. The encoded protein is CASSAEIYSEQFF.

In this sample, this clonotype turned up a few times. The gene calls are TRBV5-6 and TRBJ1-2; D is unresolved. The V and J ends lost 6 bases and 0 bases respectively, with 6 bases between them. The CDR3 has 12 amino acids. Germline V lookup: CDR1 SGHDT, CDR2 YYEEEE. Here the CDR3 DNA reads TGTGCCAGCAATACCCCTAACTATGGCTACACCTTC. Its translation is CASNTPNYGYTF.

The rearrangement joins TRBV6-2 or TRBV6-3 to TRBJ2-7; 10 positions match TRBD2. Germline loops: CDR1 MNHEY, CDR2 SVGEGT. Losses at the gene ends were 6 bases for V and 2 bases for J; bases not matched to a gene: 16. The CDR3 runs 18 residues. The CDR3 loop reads CASRSGTSDTHNPYEQYF. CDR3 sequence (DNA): TGTGCCAGCAGATCCGGGACTAGCGACACCCACAACCCCTACGAGCAGTACTTC.

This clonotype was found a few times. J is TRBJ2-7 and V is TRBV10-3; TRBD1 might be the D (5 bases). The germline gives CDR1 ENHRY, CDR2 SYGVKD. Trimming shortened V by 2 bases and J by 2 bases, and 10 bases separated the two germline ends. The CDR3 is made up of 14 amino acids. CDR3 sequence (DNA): TGTGCCATCAGTGAGCCCAGGGTCCCCTACGAGCAGTACTTC. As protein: CAISEPRVPYEQYF.

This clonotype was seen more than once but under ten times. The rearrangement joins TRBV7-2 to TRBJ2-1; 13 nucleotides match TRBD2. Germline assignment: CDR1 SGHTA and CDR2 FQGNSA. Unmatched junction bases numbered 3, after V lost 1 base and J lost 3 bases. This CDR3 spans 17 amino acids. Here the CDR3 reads CASSLVGLAGVYNEQFF. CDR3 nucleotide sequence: TGTGCCAGCAGCTTAGTAGGACTAGCGGGAGTCTACAATGAGCAGTTCTTC.

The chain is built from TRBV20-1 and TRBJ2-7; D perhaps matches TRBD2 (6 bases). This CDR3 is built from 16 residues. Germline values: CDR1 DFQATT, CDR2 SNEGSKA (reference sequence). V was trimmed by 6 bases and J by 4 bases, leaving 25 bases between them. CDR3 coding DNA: TGCAGTGCATCCCTCCTCGCGGGGCGCCCCGTGTACGAGCAGTACTTC. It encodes CSASLLAGRPVYEQYF.

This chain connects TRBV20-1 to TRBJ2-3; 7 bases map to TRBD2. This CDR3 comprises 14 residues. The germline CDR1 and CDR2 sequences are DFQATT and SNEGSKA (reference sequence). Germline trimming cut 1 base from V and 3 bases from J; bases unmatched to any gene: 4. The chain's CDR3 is CSARGSSGTDTQYF. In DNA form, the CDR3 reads TGCAGTGCTAGAGGGAGTAGCGGGACAGATACGCAGTATTTT.

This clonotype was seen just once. The CDR3 DNA is TGTGCCAGCAGTGACACCAATAGCGGAGCCTCCTACAATGAGCAGTTCTTC. It specifies CASSDTNSGASYNEQFF. J is TRBJ2-1 and V is TRBV6-4; D might be TRBD2 (6 bases). This CDR3 has 17 amino acids. Trimming pared 2 bases from V and 0 bases from J, leaving 14 bases between. Germline CDR1 reads MRHNA; CDR2 reads SNTAGT.

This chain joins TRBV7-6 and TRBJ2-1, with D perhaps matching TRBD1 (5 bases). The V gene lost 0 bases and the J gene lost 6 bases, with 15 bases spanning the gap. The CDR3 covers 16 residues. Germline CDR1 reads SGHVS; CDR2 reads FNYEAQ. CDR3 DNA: TGTGCCAGCAGCTTAGCCGGTGGCCCGCAGGGCAATGAGCAGTTCTTC. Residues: CASSLAGGPQGNEQFF.

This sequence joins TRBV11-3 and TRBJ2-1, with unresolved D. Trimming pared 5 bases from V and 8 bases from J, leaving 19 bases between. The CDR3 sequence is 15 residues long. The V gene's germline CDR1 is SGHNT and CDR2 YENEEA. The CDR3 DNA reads TGTGCCAGCAGCCTCGTTGGGCCCCAAGGATATGAGCAGTTCTTC. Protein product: CASSLVGPQGYEQFF. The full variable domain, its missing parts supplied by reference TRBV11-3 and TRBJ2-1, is EAGVVQSPRYKIIEKKQPVAFWCNPISGHNTLYWYLQNLGQGPELLIRYENEEAVDDSQLPKDRFSAERLKGVDSTLKIQPAELGDSAVYLCASSLVGPQGYEQFFGPGTRLTVL.

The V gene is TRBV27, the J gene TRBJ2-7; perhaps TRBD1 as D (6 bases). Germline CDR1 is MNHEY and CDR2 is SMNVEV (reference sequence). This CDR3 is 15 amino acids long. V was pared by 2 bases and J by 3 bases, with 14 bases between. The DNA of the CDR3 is TGTGCCAGCAGTTTAGGGGGTACAGGGTACTACGAGCAGTACTTC. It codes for CASSLGGTGYYEQYF.

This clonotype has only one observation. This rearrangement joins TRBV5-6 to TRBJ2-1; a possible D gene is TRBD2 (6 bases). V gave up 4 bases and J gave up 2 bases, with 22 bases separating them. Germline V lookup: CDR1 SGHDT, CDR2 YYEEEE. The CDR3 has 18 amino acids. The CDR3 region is CASSPAGTSWGTYNEQFF. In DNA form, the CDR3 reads TGTGCCAGCAGCCCGGCAGGAACTAGCTGGGGGACCTACAATGAGCAGTTCTTC.

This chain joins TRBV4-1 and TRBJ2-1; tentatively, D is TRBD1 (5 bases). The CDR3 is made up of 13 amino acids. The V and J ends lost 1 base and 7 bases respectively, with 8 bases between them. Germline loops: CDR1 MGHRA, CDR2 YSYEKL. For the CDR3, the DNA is TGCGCCAGCAGCCAAGGGAAGGGGAATGAGCAGTTCTTC. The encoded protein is CASSQGKGNEQFF.